Each of the 16 T cell receptor beta chains below was sequenced from the same sample in a study of neurological immune-mediated disorders. One entry per CDR3 protein, called by TCRdb with MiXCR from the 5' RACE reads. The table records approximately 66,000 distinct CDR3 sequences, 4.5% of them present only once. Input material: PBMCs. These receptors came from a man younger than 40 with multiple sclerosis.

This clonotype was recorded many times. The V and J genes are TRBV5-6 and TRBJ2-2; possible D gene TRBD2, 6 bases. The CDR3 runs to 16 residues. Germline-derived CDR1 and CDR2 are SGHDT and YYEEEE. Trimming pared 0 bases from V and 5 bases from J, leaving 14 bases between. This chain's CDR3 is CASSLADGGRTGELFF. The CDR3, as DNA: TGTGCCAGCAGCTTGGCGGACGGGGGAAGAACCGGGGAGCTGTTTTTT.

This clonotype was seen at least ten times. V gene TRBV5-1 combines with J gene TRBJ1-5; D is possibly TRBD1 (5 bases). CDR1 is SGHRS and CDR2 is YFSETQ in the germline V gene. V lost 0 bases and J 6 bases, leaving 13 bases between the germline ends. The CDR3 consists of 15 residues. CDR3 nucleotides: TGCGCCAGCAGCTTGGGTTCGGGGGGTCGTCAGCCCCAGCATTTT. It specifies CASSLGSGGRQPQHF.

The V call is TRBV20-1, the J call TRBJ2-3; D perhaps matches TRBD1 (6 bases). The CDR3 is made up of 12 amino acids. V was clipped by 4 bases and J by 4 bases, with 9 bases between them. Per germline, CDR1 DFQATT and CDR2 SNEGSKA (reference sequence). The chain's CDR3 is CSANREADTQYF. For the CDR3, the DNA is TGCAGTGCTAACAGGGAAGCAGATACGCAGTATTTT.

This clonotype was observed at least ten times. The rearrangement joins TRBV18 to TRBJ2-1; possible D gene TRBD2, 5 bases. The ends were cut back, 0 bases at V and 12 bases at J, with 18 bases in the middle. Looked up from germline, CDR1 is KGHSH and CDR2 is LQKENI. This CDR3 spans 15 amino acids. The CDR3 protein is CASSPPENRGLWQFF. The CDR3 region has the DNA TGTGCCAGCTCACCACCAGAGAATCGGGGTCTCTGGCAGTTCTTC.

This clonotype was seen only a few times. A junction boundary mismatches the germline segment, possibly from a read error. The chain has TRBV9 and TRBJ1-3, with 8 bases aligning to TRBD1. The germline V gene has CDR1 SGDLS and CDR2 YYNGEE. CDR3 length equals 16 residues. CDR3: CASSVGGQALGKTIYF. The CDR3 nucleotides are TGTGCCAGCAGCGTAGGGGGACAGGCCCTTGGAAAAACCATATATTTT. Based on the CDR3 plus reference TRBV9 and TRBJ1-3, the full variable domain is DSGVTQTPKHLITATGQRVTLRCSPRSGDLSVYWYQQSLDQGLQFLIQYYNGEERAKGNILERFSAQQFPDLHSELNLSSLELGDSALYFCASSVGGQALGKTIYFGEGSWLTVV.

There are many counts of this clonotype. The J gene is TRBJ2-1, the V gene TRBV5-1; the match to TRBD2 covers 8 bases. The junction had 4 bases not matched to a gene; V was cut back by 2 bases and J by 0 bases. Germline lookup yields CDR1 SGHRS and CDR2 YFSETQ. The CDR3 runs 16 residues. CDR3: CASSLFSGTSYNEQFF. The CDR3 region has the DNA TGCGCCAGCAGCTTATTTAGCGGGACCTCCTACAATGAGCAGTTCTTC.

This clonotype has just a few counts. The V gene is TRBV5-1, the J gene TRBJ2-7; 9 positions agree with TRBD2. CDR3 length: 16 amino acids. V shed 4 bases, J shed 5 bases, and the junction held 13 bases outside the gene matches. Germline-derived CDR1 and CDR2 are SGHRS and YFSETQ. The CDR3 loop reads CASSLTPPGLADEQYF. Written as DNA, the CDR3 is TGCGCCAGCAGCCTGACCCCACCGGGACTAGCCGACGAGCAGTACTTC.

The chain has TRBV20-1 and TRBJ1-1; D gene uncertain. From germline, CDR1 is DFQATT and CDR2 SNEGSKA (reference sequence). The CDR3 consists of 13 residues. CDR3 loop: CRVWRAGNTEAFF. In DNA, the CDR3 is TGCCGTGTTTGGAGGGCTGGGAACACTGAAGCTTTCTTT.

This chain uses TRBV29-1 with TRBJ2-2; unclear D gene. CDR3 size: 13 residues. CDR1 SQVTM and CDR2 ANQGSEA come from the germline V gene. The CDR3 DNA is TGCTCCCTGTTGTTGGAGAACACCGGGGAGCTGTTTTTT. Protein product: CSLLLENTGELFF.

To note about this clonotype: One base away lies a much larger clone, so this may be a sequencing read error. The rearrangement joins TRBV20-1 to TRBJ2-2; tentative D call: TRBD1 (6 bases). Germline CDR1 and CDR2: DFQATT and SNEGSKA (reference sequence). V lost 6 bases and J 1 base, leaving 15 bases between the germline ends. The CDR3 consists of 15 residues. CDR3 nucleotides: TGCAGTGCCCCCATACAGGGCTTGAACACCGGGGAGCTGTTTTTT. This codes for CSAPIQGLNTGELFF.

This clonotype was seen ten or more times. The chain is built from TRBV5-5 and TRBJ2-3; D is uncertain. Trimming cost V 2 bases and J 5 bases, with 18 bases left between them. Germline CDR1 reads SGHKS; CDR2 reads YYEKEE (reference sequence). The CDR3 has 16 residues. CDR3 residues: CASSLRAERDGDTQYF. In nucleotides, the CDR3 is TGTGCCAGCAGCTTAAGGGCAGAGCGTGATGGAGATACGCAGTATTTT.

In its sample, this clonotype was seen many times. The chain recombines TRBV12-3 or TRBV12-4 with TRBJ2-3, with 7 nucleotides matching TRBD1. The ends lost 2 bases at V and 6 bases at J; junction bases unmatched: 8. The CDR3 has 15 residues. This CDR3 reads CASSLPPRQGDTQYF. CDR3 DNA: TGTGCCAGCAGTTTACCCCCCCGACAGGGTGATACGCAGTATTTT.

This clonotype was seen many times. The chain is built from TRBV7-3 and TRBJ1-1; the match to TRBD1 covers 7 bases. CDR1 and CDR2 from the germline V gene are SGHTA and FQGTGA. This CDR3 comprises 14 residues. V shed 2 bases, J shed 5 bases, and the junction held 5 bases outside the gene matches. The CDR3 DNA reads TGTGCCAGCAGCTTACGACAGGGCGGTACTGAAGCTTTCTTT. Translated: CASSLRQGGTEAFF.

This chain links TRBV30 with TRBJ1-5; D is undetermined. V was shortened by 2 bases and J by 4 bases, with 12 bases between the two germline ends. The germline V gene has CDR1 GTSNPN and CDR2 SVGIG (reference sequence). The CDR3 runs to 14 residues. The CDR3 sequence is CAWSLGSLNQPQHF. The CDR3 DNA sequence: TGTGCCTGGAGTCTTGGGTCACTGAATCAGCCCCAGCATTTT. The full variable domain, in which reference TRBV30 and TRBJ1-5 provide the parts outside the CDR3, is SQTIHQWPATLVQPVGSPLSLECTVEGTSNPNLYWYRQAAGRGLQLLFYSVGIGQISSEVPQNLSASRPQDRQFILSSKKLLLSDSGFYLCAWSLGSLNQPQHFGDGTRLSIL.

This clonotype was seen a handful of times. This chain uses TRBV20-1 with TRBJ2-3; possible D gene TRBD1, 5 bases. V shed 5 bases and J shed 6 bases, with 12 bases lying between them. This CDR3 has 12 amino acids. Germline CDR1 DFQATT, CDR2 SNEGSKA (reference sequence). The CDR3 coding sequence is TGCAGTGCTCCCACAGGTAGTGATACGCAGTATTTT. Amino acid sequence: CSAPTGSDTQYF.

This clonotype occurred a few times. This chain links TRBV4-1 with TRBJ1-4; unclear D gene. Germline loops: CDR1 MGHRA, CDR2 YSYEKL. CDR3 length: 17 amino acids. V gave up 1 base and J gave up 6 bases, with 18 bases separating them. CDR3 nucleotide sequence: TGCGCCAGCAGCCAAGCCCCCCCGGCAAGACCCTATGAAAAACTGTTTTTT. Its translation: CASSQAPPARPYEKLFF.